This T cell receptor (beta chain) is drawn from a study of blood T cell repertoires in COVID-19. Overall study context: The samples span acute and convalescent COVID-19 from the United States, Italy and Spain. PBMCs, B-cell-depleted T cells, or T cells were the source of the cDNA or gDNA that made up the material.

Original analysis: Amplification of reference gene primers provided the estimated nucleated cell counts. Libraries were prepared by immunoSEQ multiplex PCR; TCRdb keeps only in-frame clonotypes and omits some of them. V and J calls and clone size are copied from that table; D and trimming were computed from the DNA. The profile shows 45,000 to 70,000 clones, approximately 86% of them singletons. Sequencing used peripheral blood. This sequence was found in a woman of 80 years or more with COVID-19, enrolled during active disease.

Here the CDR3 DNA reads TGTGCCAGCAGCGGGGCAGCCTACAATGAGCAGTTCTTC. Its protein product is CASSGAAYNEQFF. The chain couples TRBV11-3 to TRBJ2-1; tentative D call: TRBD1 (5 bases). The CDR3 is 13 amino acids. The germline gives CDR1 SGHNT, CDR2 YENEEA. V was shortened by 5 bases and J by 2 bases, with 7 bases between the two germline ends.